These 30 T cell receptor beta chains came from one sample sequenced in a study of tumor and adjacent non-tumor tissue in lung cancer listed by TCRdb under 2018. The method behind the library was multiplex PCR. Sequencing was carried out with an Illumina HiSeq 2500. TCRbeta libraries were constructed through three rounds of nested PCR with primers (Table S4) according to protocols adapted from ARM-PCR. TCRdb trimmed public reads at Q25 via fastp, called clones via MiXCR and kept in-frame beta chains. When rows share a CDR3 protein, they turn into one entry using the most common DNA and genes. This sample is represented by over 100,000 distinct CDR3 sequences; around 75% of them were singletons. The ten largest clones represent about 40% of the sample. RNA was extracted from bulk unsorted tissue and checked for quality with a NanoDrop ND-1000 and an Agilent 2100. Material: lung tumor tissue. The receptors here all came from a woman aged 55 to 70 with non-small cell lung cancer.

Of note for this clonotype: Mismatch with germline at one junction end may stem from a read error. The chain combines TRBV11-1 with TRBJ2-2, with 7 bases identical to TRBD1. The CDR3 consists of 16 residues. Germline V gene lookup returns CDR1 SGHAT and CDR2 FQDESV (reference sequence). CDR3 sequence: CASRAWTGVNAGELFF. CDR3 DNA sequence: TGTGCCAGCAGGGCCTGGACAGGAGTGAACGCCGGGGAGCTGTTTTTT.

With respect to this clonotype: Lacking the conserved final phenylalanine or tryptophan, this CDR3 likely reflects a read error. The J gene is TRBJ1-3, the V gene TRBV20-1, with 8 bases lining up with TRBD1. This CDR3 is 14 amino acids long. Per germline, CDR1 DFQATT and CDR2 SNEGSKA (reference sequence). Trimming cost V 3 bases and J 8 bases; bases outside gene matches: 9. Here the CDR3 reads CSASSNRGWDTIYY. The CDR3 DNA reads TGCAGTGCTAGTTCGAACAGGGGGTGGGACACCATATATTAT.

Note on this clonotype: A read error is possible here, since a much larger clone lies one base away. This chain joins TRBV20-1 and TRBJ2-3; 9 bases agree with TRBD1. V was pared by 6 bases and J by 3 bases, with 10 bases of the junction left unmatched. Germline V lookup: CDR1 DFQATT, CDR2 SNEGSKA (reference sequence). This CDR3 comprises 15 residues. CDR3 bases: TGCAGTGCGATTCCGGGACAGGGTTCTACAGATACGCAGTATTTT. Translated, it gives CSAIPGQGSTDTQYF.

Concerning this clonotype: A much larger clone differs from this one at a single base, so this may be a read error. The rearrangement uses TRBV7-3 and TRBJ2-2, with 7 bases lining up with TRBD1. The CDR3 is 13 amino acids. In germline, CDR1 is SGHTA, CDR2 FQGTGA. V lost 5 bases, J lost 10 bases, and 7 bases stayed unmatched. The CDR3: CASSLDRAVELFF. Written as DNA, the CDR3 is TGTGCCAGCAGCCTTGACAGGGCCGTGGAGCTGTTTTTT. Filled out from reference TRBV7-3 and TRBJ2-2, the complete variable domain reads GAGVSQTPSNKVTEKGKYVELRCDPISGHTALYWYRQSLGQGPEFLIYFQGTGAADDSGLPNDRFFAVRPEGSVSTLKIQRTERGDSAVYLCASSLDRAVELFFGEGSRLTVL.

The CDR3: CASSQGLRHYEQYF. DNA for the CDR3: TGCGCCAGCAGCCAAGGGTTACGGCACTACGAGCAGTACTTC. The V gene is TRBV4-3, the J gene TRBJ2-7; D not resolved. Deletions cut 1 base from V and 3 bases from J, with 10 bases between. The CDR3 spans 14 residues. Germline V gives CDR1 LGHNA, CDR2 YSLEER.

A single count supports this clonotype. At one of its ends the junction is not consistent with the germline gene, which may arise from a read error. This chain connects TRBV11-3 to TRBJ2-2; D possibly corresponds to TRBD2 (6 bases). Per germline, CDR1 SGHNT and CDR2 YENEEA. CDR3 length: 15 amino acids. CDR3 region: CASSPRESNTRELVF. For the CDR3, the DNA is TGTGCCAGCAGCCCAAGGGAAAGCAACACCCGGGAGCTGGTTTTT.

This clonotype was recorded once. A single base separates this from a much larger clone, so it may be a read error. The CDR3 is CASSGTGAVSNTEAFF. DNA of the CDR3: TGTGCCAGCAGTGGGACAGGGGCGGTTAGTAACACTGAAGCTTTCTTT. This sequence joins TRBV6-1 and TRBJ1-1; TRBD1 aligns across 9 bases. CDR1 is MNHNS and CDR2 is SASEGT in the germline V gene. This CDR3 is 16 amino acids long. Trimming at V came to 4 bases and at J to 2 bases, leaving 8 bases not matched to a gene.

Comment on this clonotype: This could be a read error, since a much larger clone is one nucleotide away. The V and J genes are TRBV20-1 and TRBJ1-6, with 7 bases fitting TRBD1. The CDR3 is 14 residues long. Per germline, CDR1 DFQATT and CDR2 SNEGSKA (reference sequence). Trimming cost V 3 bases and J 11 bases; bases outside gene matches: 10. The CDR3 bases are TGCAGTGCTAGGGAAACAGGGGCAAGTACACCCCTCCACTTT. Translating gives CSARETGASTPLHF.

This clonotype has more than one count but fewer than ten. J is TRBJ2-3 and V is TRBV7-8, with a weak D call TRBD2 (6 bases). The CDR3 contains 14 residues. The germline V gene encodes CDR1 SGHVS and CDR2 FQNEAQ. The V and J ends lost 3 bases and 7 bases respectively, with 14 bases between them. DNA of the CDR3: TGTGCCAGCAGCTTTAGCGGACTGGAGAATACGCAGTATTTT. This translates into CASSFSGLENTQYF.

Comment on this clonotype: This may arise from a read error, as a much more abundant clone is one base away. CDR3 sequence: CASSLGSTKNIQYF. The CDR3 DNA follows: TGTGCCAGCAGCCTGGGGTCCACCAAAAACATTCAGTACTTC. The chain combines TRBV5-6 with TRBJ2-4; D uncertain. This CDR3 is 14 amino acids long. CDR1 SGHDT and CDR2 YYEEEE come from the germline V gene. Deletions cut 4 bases from V and 2 bases from J, with 10 bases between. Using reference TRBV5-6 and TRBJ2-4 for the parts outside the CDR3, the full variable domain is DAGVTQSPTHLIKTRGQQVTLRCSPKSGHDTVSWYQQALGQGPQFIFQYYEEEERQRGNFPDRFSGHQFPNYSSELNVNALLLGDSALYLCASSLGSTKNIQYFGAGTRLSVL.

This chain joins TRBV6-2 or TRBV6-3 and TRBJ1-1; D is possibly TRBD1 (5 bases). Trimming removed 11 bases from V and 6 bases from J, with 25 bases in between. There are 15 residues in the CDR3. CDR1 is MNHEY, CDR2 SVGEGT, per germline. The CDR3 region has the DNA TGTGCCGGGAGTTACTCGGTCGGGACGACGGCTGAAGCTTTCTTT. This codes for CAGSYSVGTTAEAFF.

With regard to this clonotype: A junction boundary mismatches the germline segment, possibly from a read error. V and J are TRBV4-3 and TRBJ2-1; D possibly uses TRBD1 or TRBD2 (5 bases each). There are 17 residues in the CDR3. Germline values: CDR1 LGHNA, CDR2 YSLEER. CDR3 sequence (DNA): TGCGCCAGCGGCCTAGGATACCGGGACGTGCCATACAATGAGCAATTCTTC. This codes for CASGLGYRDVPYNEQFF.

Points on this clonotype: Germline and junction disagree at one end, which may indicate a read error. The rearrangement joins TRBV28 to TRBJ1-1, with D tentatively TRBD1 (6 bases). The length of the CDR3 is 13 residues. Germline CDR1 MDHEN, CDR2 SYDVKM. The CDR3 nucleotides read TGTACCAGCACAGGGCTAATGAACACTGGAGCTTTCTTT. This encodes CTSTGLMNTGAFF.

A word on this clonotype: This CDR3 is missing its conserved last phenylalanine or tryptophan, likely due to a read error. Because the CDR3's place on the DNA is in doubt, the DNA is left out and the CDR3 is given as listed by TCRdb. The chain links TRBV6-6 to TRBJ1-5. Germline CDR1 reads MNHNY; CDR2 reads SVGAGI (reference sequence). The CDR3 extends over 12 residues, inclusive of both ends. The CDR3 loop is CASRVIDQPRHI.

As to this clonotype: A read error is possible here, since a much larger clone lies one base away. CDR3 loop: CASSRGRDGGNIDTQYF. CDR3 bases: TGTGCCAGCAGTAGGGGGCGCGACGGGGGCAACATAGATACGCAGTATTTT. The rearrangement uses TRBV6-2 or TRBV6-3 and TRBJ2-3; TRBD1 might be the D (7 bases). The germline V gene has CDR1 MNHEY and CDR2 SVGEGT. This CDR3 has 17 residues. The V end was cut by 5 bases, the J end by 5 bases, with 23 bases between.

Turning to this clonotype: Given the absence of the conserved phenylalanine or tryptophan at the CDR3 end, a read error is likely. The chain carries TRBV29-1 and TRBJ1-1, with D uncertain. This CDR3 has 10 amino acids. Germline V gene sequence: CDR1 SQVTM, CDR2 ANQGSEA. CDR3: CIVVITKAFI. The CDR3 nucleotides read TGCATCGTTGTAATCACTAAAGCTTTCATT.

With respect to this clonotype: It is likely a read error, because the conserved phenylalanine at the end of the CDR3 is missing. This sequence joins TRBV11-1 and TRBJ2-1; D call uncertain. The V gene's germline CDR1 is SGHAT and CDR2 FQDESV (reference sequence). This CDR3 has 17 amino acids. The CDR3 DNA reads TGTGCCAGCAGTCGGAGTTTCGCCGCGAGCTCCTACAAAGAGCAGTTCTTA. Protein sequence: CASSRSFAASSYKEQFL.

Note on this clonotype: Relative to the germline gene, one junction end is altered; a read error may explain this. The chain joins TRBV11-2 to TRBJ2-7; maybe TRBD2 (6 bases). Germline CDR1 SGHAT, CDR2 FQNNGV. CDR3 size: 13 residues. The CDR3 spells CASGLGEEEPQYF. The CDR3 nucleotides read TGTGCCAGCGGCTTAGGGGAGGAAGAGCCCCAGTACTTC.

The chain uses TRBV11-2 and TRBJ2-2; 8 nucleotides agree with TRBD1. The V gene's germline CDR1 is SGHAT and CDR2 FQNNGV. CDR3 length equals 15 residues. For the CDR3, the DNA is TGTGTCAGGAGCCGGGGCAGGGGGCACACCGGGGAGCTGTTTTTT. As protein: CVRSRGRGHTGELFF.

With respect to this clonotype: One end of the junction varies from germline; a read error may be responsible. This chain links TRBV29-1 with TRBJ2-7; 10 bases are a match to TRBD1. The CDR3 is 15 amino acids. Germline V gene lookup returns CDR1 SQVTM and CDR2 ANQGSEA. CDR3 DNA: TGCAGCGTTGAACTTCGACAGGGGGCTTCCTACGATCAGTACTTT. Amino acids: CSVELRQGASYDQYF.

Of note for this clonotype: Possible read error: a much larger clone is one base away. This sequence joins TRBV12-3 or TRBV12-4 and TRBJ2-5; 7 nucleotides match TRBD1. With V trimmed by 5 bases and J by 2 bases, 8 bases remained unmatched. The CDR3 covers 15 residues. The CDR3 DNA reads TGTGCCAGCAGTGACCCTAGCAGGGGGCAAGAGACCCAGTACTTC. This sequence encodes CASSDPSRGQETQYF.

This clonotype was seen at least ten times. The rearrangement links TRBV6-2 or TRBV6-3 to TRBJ2-5; 10 bases match TRBD2. Germline loops: CDR1 MNHEY, CDR2 SVGEGT. With 5 bases clipped from V and 4 bases from J, the junction kept 7 bases outside the gene matches. The CDR3 consists of 15 residues. CDR3 coding DNA: TGTGCCAGCAGTGAACCTAGCGGGGGACGAGAGACCCAGTACTTC. Residues: CASSEPSGGRETQYF.

J is TRBJ2-5 and V is TRBV4-3, with unresolved D. The V end lost 8 bases, the J end lost 2 bases, and 18 bases lay between the germline ends. Germline CDR1 is LGHNA and CDR2 is YSLEER. The CDR3 spans 15 residues. In nucleotides, the CDR3 is TGCGCCAGCTGTCAAGATATACAGCATCAAGAGACCCAGTACTTC. This codes for CASCQDIQHQETQYF.

The table lists this clonotype with a count of one. No conserved phenylalanine or tryptophan ends this CDR3, so it is likely a read error. The V gene is TRBV11-2, the J gene TRBJ2-7; 8 nucleotides agree with TRBD1. CDR3 length equals 13 residues. Germline CDR1 is SGHAT and CDR2 is FQNNGV. Losses at the gene ends were 3 bases for V and 3 bases for J; bases not matched to a gene: 1. The CDR3, as DNA: TGTGCCAGCAGCTTTACAGGGGGCTACGAGCAGTACCTC. Its protein is CASSFTGGYEQYL.

Points on this clonotype: A much larger clone sits a single nucleotide away, making a read error possible. V gene TRBV12-3 or TRBV12-4 combines with J gene TRBJ2-2; D is undetermined. The CDR3 totals 12 residues. The DNA of the CDR3 is TGTGCCAGCACCCCCAACAGCGGGGAGCTGTTTTTT. Amino acid sequence: CASTPNSGELFF.

There are a few counts of this clonotype. A much larger clone lies a single base off, so this may be a read error. This chain connects TRBV6-1 to TRBJ1-1; TRBD1 might be the D (5 bases). The CDR3 consists of 16 residues. Per the germline V gene, CDR1 is MNHNS and CDR2 is SASEGT. The CDR3 DNA is TGTGCCAGCCTGCCAGGCGGGGGAAAGATGAACACTGAAGCTGTCTTT. This encodes CASLPGGGKMNTEAVF.

CDR3 amino acids: CAGTLQPSPNSPLHF. CDR3 nucleotides: TGTGCCGGCACCTTACAACCTAGCCCGAATTCACCCCTCCACTTT. The chain has TRBV11-2 and TRBJ1-6; D gene uncertain. Between the trimmed V and J ends, which lost 11 bases and 7 bases, there was a span of 21 bases. CDR1 SGHAT and CDR2 FQNNGV come from the germline V gene. This CDR3 is 15 amino acids long.

This clonotype was picked up a small number of times. The junction shows a germline mismatch at one end, possibly a read error. This sequence joins TRBV11-3 and TRBJ1-1; D ambiguous. Per germline, CDR1 SGHNT and CDR2 YENEEA. CDR3 size: 16 residues. In DNA, the CDR3 is TGTGCTAGCAGCTCTAGGGTCCGTCGGGATTACACTGAAGCTTTCTTT. Its protein product is CASSSRVRRDYTEAFF.

This clonotype was seen repeatedly, ten times or more. The chain recombines TRBV5-6 with TRBJ1-6, with TRBD1 identical over 11 bases. The CDR3 covers 16 residues. From germline, CDR1 is SGHDT and CDR2 YYEEEE. V lost 0 bases and J lost 8; bases outside the gene matches: 4. The CDR3 loop is CASSLGTGGRYSPLHF. CDR3 DNA: TGTGCCAGCAGCTTGGGGACAGGGGGCAGGTATTCACCCCTCCACTTT.

Comments on this clonotype: The junction departs from the called germline gene at one end, perhaps through a read error. The chain couples TRBV20-1 to TRBJ2-2, with D possibly matching TRBD2 (5 bases). Germline loops: CDR1 DFQATT, CDR2 SNEGSKA (reference sequence). The CDR3 is 12 amino acids. The CDR3, as DNA: TGCAGTACTAGATCGAAAACCGGTGAGCTGTTTTTT. It yields the protein CSTRSKTGELFF.